This TCR beta chain is drawn from a study of Tregs in tolerant kidney transplant recipients. Study-level points and caveats: This study did not directly address biological reproducibility. Tregs expanded with activated donor B cells seemed most donor-specific. Donor-specific Treg expansion exceeded global Treg expansion in tolerant patients, suggesting antigen drive.

The method was immunoSEQ multiplex PCR; TCRdb's version includes in-frame clones alone and lacks a portion of them. This table has roughly 80,000 clones, about 91% appearing once. As regards this clone: Its antigen remains unidentified.

CDR1 is SGHRS and CDR2 is YFSETQ in the germline V gene. Trimming cost V 0 bases and J 0 bases; bases outside gene matches: 7. There are 18 residues in the CDR3. Related graft donors supplied nonmyeloablative bone marrow transplants, and mixed chimerism was transient. Thawed PBMCs were FACS-sorted into unstimulated CD4+CD25+CD127- regulatory T cells, CD4+CD25- non-regulatory cells, CD4 and CD8 cells. This chain joins TRBV5-1 and TRBJ2-2; 8 positions match TRBD2. This TCR came from a human patient who received a combined kidney and bone marrow transplant. The graft donor may have given rise to some T cells. The input for sequencing was CD4+ T cells from blood (PBMCs), taken 24 months after the transplant. The CDR3 region is CASSLAGSGGSNTGELFF. Here the CDR3 DNA reads TGCGCCAGCAGCTTGGCCGGCAGCGGGGGATCGAACACCGGGGAGCTGTTTTTT.